A selection of T cell receptor beta chains follows, all from one sample in a study of blood T cells in healthy people across ages. TCRdb passed the 5' RACE reads through MiXCR, listing each CDR3 protein once. The sample has 650,000 to 1,000,000 distinct CDR3 sequences, less than 60% seen once; the top ten hold 15% to 20%. The sequenced material came from blood. These receptors were obtained from a man at least 80 years old in good health. Each CDR3 is given with its conserved first and last residue. Each record gives: clone size, J gene, V gene, D gene, CDR3 protein, CDR3 DNA. A D gene is named only where the DNA matches it firmly. Size tells how often a clone was seen (once, few, many) or the class of an expanded clone, and some rows leave it out.

>few|TRBJ1-1|TRBV6-5|NA
CASSYSVNTEAFF
TGTGCCAGCAGTTACTCCGTGAACACTGAAGCTTTCTTT
>few|TRBJ2-3|TRBV29-1|NA
CSVTGYGTDTQYF
TGCAGCGTTACAGGGTATGGGACAGATACGCAGTATTTT
>NA|TRBJ2-5|TRBV29-1|NA
CSVEGVEGRQETQYF
TGCAGCGTTGAAGGGGTAGAAGGTAGACAAGAGACCCAGTACTTC
>NA|TRBJ2-5|TRBV4-1|NA
CASSPVSYGVQETQYF
TGCGCCAGCAGCCCAGTATCTTATGGGGTTCAAGAGACCCAGTACTTC
>NA|TRBJ1-5|TRBV28|NA
CASSLSGKVSNQPRHF
TGTGCCAGCAGTTTAAGTGGTAAGGTTAGCAATCAGCCCCGGCATTTT
>many|TRBJ2-1|TRBV4-2|TRBD2
CASSLGLAKSEQFF
TGTGCCAGCAGCCTCGGACTAGCGAAAAGTGAGCAGTTCTTC
>NA|TRBJ2-1|TRBV20-1|TRBD1
CSATQPRQGPYNEQFF
TGCAGTGCTACCCAGCCACGACAGGGCCCCTACAATGAGCAGTTCTTC
>many|TRBJ2-3|TRBV5-1|NA
CASSPGPSTDTQYF
TGCGCCAGCAGCCCTGGACCCAGCACAGATACGCAGTATTTT
>NA|TRBJ2-1|TRBV12-3/TRBV12-4|NA
CASSLVQSENEQFF
TGTGCCAGCAGTTTGGTCCAGAGCGAAAATGAGCAGTTCTTC
>NA|TRBJ1-1|TRBV3-1|TRBD1
CASSQDWGQGLAFF
TGTGCCAGCAGCCAAGATTGGGGACAGGGTCTAGCTTTCTTT
>NA|TRBJ2-3|TRBV6-1|TRBD2
CASSEGSGAGVDTQYF
TGTGCCAGCAGTGAAGGAAGTGGAGCGGGAGTAGATACGCAGTATTTT
>many|TRBJ2-7|TRBV12-3/TRBV12-4|TRBD1
CASSFHLRTGLSYEQYF
TGTGCCAGCAGTTTCCATCTTCGGACAGGGTTGTCCTACGAGCAGTACTTC
>NA|TRBJ2-7|TRBV7-9|NA
CASSFAGTDERYF
TGTGCCAGCAGCTTCGCAGGTACGGACGAGCGGTACTTC
>few|TRBJ2-5|TRBV5-1|NA
CASSYTGIQETQYF
TGCGCCAGCAGTTACACCGGGATCCAAGAGACCCAGTACTTC
>NA|TRBJ2-5|TRBV7-2|TRBD1
CASSLATDRGKTQYF
TGTGCCAGCAGCTTAGCGACGGACAGGGGAAAGACCCAGTACTTC
>NA|TRBJ2-7|TRBV28|TRBD2
CASIAAGGPNEQYF
TGTGCCAGCATTGCAGCGGGAGGGCCCAACGAGCAGTACTTC
>NA|TRBJ1-1|TRBV7-2|NA
CASSLHGQNTEAFF
TGTGCCAGCAGCTTACACGGGCAGAACACTGAAGCTTTCTTT
>many|TRBJ2-1|TRBV29-1|TRBD2
CSVASGAYNEQFF
TGCAGCGTTGCTAGCGGGGCCTACAATGAGCAGTTCTTC
>few|TRBJ2-5|TRBV12-3/TRBV12-4|TRBD2
CASSPGTSGARETQYF
TGTGCCAGCAGTCCCGGGACTAGCGGGGCTCGGGAGACCCAGTACTTC
>few|TRBJ2-1|TRBV27|NA
CASSLLAENDEQFF
TGTGCCAGCAGTTTACTGGCTGAAAATGATGAGCAGTTCTTC
>few|TRBJ2-5|TRBV20-1|NA
CSARDPGPLPETQYF
TGCAGTGCTAGAGACCCGGGCCCCCTCCCAGAGACCCAGTACTTC
>NA|TRBJ2-7|TRBV27|TRBD2
CASSGQPGTSGRSYNEQYF
TGTGCCAGCAGTGGACAACCCGGGACTAGCGGCCGTTCCTACAATGAGCAGTACTTC
>few|TRBJ2-5|TRBV7-7|TRBD2
CASSPRRGASGSFETQYF
TGTGCCAGCAGTCCACGTCGGGGGGCTAGCGGGAGTTTTGAGACCCAGTACTTC
>few|TRBJ2-7|TRBV20-1|TRBD1
CSARDIFGTAYEQYF
TGCAGTGCTAGAGACATCTTCGGGACAGCCTACGAGCAGTACTTC
>NA|TRBJ2-7|TRBV6-1|TRBD1
CASSEGDSSYEQYF
TGTGCCAGCAGTGAAGGGGACAGCTCCTACGAGCAGTACTTC
>few|TRBJ2-5|TRBV20-1|TRBD1
CSATHDRGWGEQYF
TGCAGTGCAACCCACGACAGGGGCTGGGGGGAGCAGTACTTC
>NA|TRBJ2-3|TRBV4-3|NA
CASSQVRWLDTQYF
TGCGCCAGCAGCCAAGTTAGGTGGCTAGATACGCAGTATTTT
>NA|TRBJ2-2|TRBV29-1|NA
CSVRERMNTGELFF
TGCAGCGTGAGGGAGCGAATGAACACCGGGGAGCTGTTTTTT
>NA|TRBJ1-1|TRBV7-2|TRBD1
CASSLWAGGTGNTEAFF
TGTGCCAGCAGCTTGTGGGCAGGGGGGACGGGGAACACTGAAGCTTTCTTT
>NA|TRBJ2-5|TRBV4-3|NA
CASSQDQGETQYF
TGCGCCAGCAGCCAAGATCAGGGAGAGACCCAGTACTTC
>many|TRBJ2-1|TRBV7-3|TRBD2
CASSSTSGESDEQFF
TGTGCCAGCAGTTCGACTAGCGGGGAATCCGATGAGCAGTTCTTC
>NA|TRBJ2-2|TRBV11-3|NA
CASSLGWRDGTGELFF
TGTGCCAGCAGCTTAGGATGGCGGGACGGCACCGGGGAGCTGTTTTTT
>NA|TRBJ1-2|TRBV27|TRBD1
CASSTTGGLDYTF
TGTGCCAGCAGTACGACAGGGGGCCTTGACTACACCTTC
>few|TRBJ2-3|TRBV12-3/TRBV12-4|TRBD1
CASSQTGGGTDTQYF
TGTGCCAGCAGCCAGACAGGGGGAGGCACAGATACGCAGTATTTT
>NA|TRBJ2-5|TRBV5-1|NA
CASSSGLGEVETQYF
TGCGCCAGCAGCTCGGGGCTAGGTGAGGTGGAGACCCAGTACTTC
>NA|TRBJ2-7|TRBV4-2|NA
CASSRLIGRGYEQYF
TGTGCCAGCAGCCGCCTTATCGGAAGGGGATACGAGCAGTACTTC
>NA|TRBJ2-1|TRBV7-2|NA
CASSPGGRQQFF
TGTGCCAGCAGCCCTGGAGGGCGACAGCAGTTCTTC
>few|TRBJ1-6|TRBV20-1|NA
CSARSEEQGLGVGFSPLHF
TGCAGTGCTAGATCGGAGGAACAGGGTCTCGGAGTGGGGTTTTCACCCCTCCACTTT